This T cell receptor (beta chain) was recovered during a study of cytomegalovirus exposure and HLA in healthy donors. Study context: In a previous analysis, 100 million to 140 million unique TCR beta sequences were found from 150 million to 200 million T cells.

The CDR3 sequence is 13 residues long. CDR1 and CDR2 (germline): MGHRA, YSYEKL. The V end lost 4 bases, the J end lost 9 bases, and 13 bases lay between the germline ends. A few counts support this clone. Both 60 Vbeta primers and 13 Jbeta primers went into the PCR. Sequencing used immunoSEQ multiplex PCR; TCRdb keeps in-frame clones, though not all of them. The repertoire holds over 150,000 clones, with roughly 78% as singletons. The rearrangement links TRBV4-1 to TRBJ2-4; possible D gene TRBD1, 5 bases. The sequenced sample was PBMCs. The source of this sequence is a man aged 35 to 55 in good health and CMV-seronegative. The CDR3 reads CASSPGPQGIQYF. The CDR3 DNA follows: TGCGCCAGCAGCCCCGGGCCCCAGGGCATTCAGTACTTC.